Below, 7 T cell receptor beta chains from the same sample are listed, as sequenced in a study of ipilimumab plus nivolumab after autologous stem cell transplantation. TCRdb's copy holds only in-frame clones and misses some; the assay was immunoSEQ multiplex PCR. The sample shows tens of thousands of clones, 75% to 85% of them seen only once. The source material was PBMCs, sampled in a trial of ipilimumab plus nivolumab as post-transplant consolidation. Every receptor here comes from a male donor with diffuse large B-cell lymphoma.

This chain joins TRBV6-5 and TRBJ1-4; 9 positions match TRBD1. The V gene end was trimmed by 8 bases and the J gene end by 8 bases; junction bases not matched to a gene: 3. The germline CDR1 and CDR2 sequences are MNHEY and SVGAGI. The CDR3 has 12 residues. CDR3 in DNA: TGTGCCAGCGGACAGGGGAACGAAAAACTGTTTTTT. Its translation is CASGQGNEKLFF.

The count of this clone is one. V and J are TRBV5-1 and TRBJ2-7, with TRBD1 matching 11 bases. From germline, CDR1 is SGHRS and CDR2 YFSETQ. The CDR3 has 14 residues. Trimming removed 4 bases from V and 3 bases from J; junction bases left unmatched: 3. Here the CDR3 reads CASSVGTGGYEQYF. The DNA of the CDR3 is TGCGCCAGCAGCGTGGGGACAGGGGGCTACGAGCAGTACTTC.

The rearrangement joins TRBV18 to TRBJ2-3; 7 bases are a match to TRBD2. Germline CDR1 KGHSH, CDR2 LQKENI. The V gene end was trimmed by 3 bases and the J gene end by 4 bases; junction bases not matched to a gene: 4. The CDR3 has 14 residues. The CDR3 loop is CASSPGRVSDTQYF. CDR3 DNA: TGTGCCAGCTCACCTGGGAGGGTCTCAGATACGCAGTATTTT.

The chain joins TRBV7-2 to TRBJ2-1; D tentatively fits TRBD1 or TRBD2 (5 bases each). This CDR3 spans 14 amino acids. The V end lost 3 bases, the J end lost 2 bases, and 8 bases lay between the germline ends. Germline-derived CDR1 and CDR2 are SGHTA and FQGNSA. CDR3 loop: CASSLGEPYNEQFF. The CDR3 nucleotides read TGTGCCAGCAGCTTGGGGGAACCCTACAATGAGCAGTTCTTC.

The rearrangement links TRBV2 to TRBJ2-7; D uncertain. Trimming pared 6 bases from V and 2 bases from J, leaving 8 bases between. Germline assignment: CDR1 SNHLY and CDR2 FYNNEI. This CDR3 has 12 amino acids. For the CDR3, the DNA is TGTGCCAGCAGGAGGATGACCTACGAGCAGTACTTC. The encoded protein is CASRRMTYEQYF.

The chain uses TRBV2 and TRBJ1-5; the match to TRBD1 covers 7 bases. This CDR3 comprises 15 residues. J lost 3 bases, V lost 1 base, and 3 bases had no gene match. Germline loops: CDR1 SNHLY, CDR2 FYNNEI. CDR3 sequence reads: CASSEVGTDNQPQHF. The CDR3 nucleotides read TGTGCCAGCAGTGAAGTGGGGACAGACAATCAGCCCCAGCATTTT.

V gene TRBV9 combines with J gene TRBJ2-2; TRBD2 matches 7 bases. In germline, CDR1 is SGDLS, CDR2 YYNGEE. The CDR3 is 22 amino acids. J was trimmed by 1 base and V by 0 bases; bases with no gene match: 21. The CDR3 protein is CASSVGSGWVEGGRQNTGELFF. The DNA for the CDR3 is TGTGCCAGCAGCGTAGGCAGTGGGTGGGTTGAGGGCGGGAGACAGAACACCGGGGAGCTGTTTTTT.